One and the same sample provided the 24 T cell receptor beta chains below, sequenced in a study of identical twins (dated by TCRdb to 2016 to 2017). Libraries were built with 5' RACE. This sample was sequenced with an Illumina HiSeq 2000. TCRdb reanalyzed the raw reads on its own, using fastp at Q25 for trimming and MiXCR for clone calling, and kept in-frame beta chains. Identical CDR3 protein sequences are pooled into one entry, listed with their most common genes and DNA. For this sample there are more than 1.5 million distinct CDR3 sequences; 32% appear just once. Around 0.3% of the sample is in the top ten clones. The sequenced sample consisted of cord blood. The receptors originated from a newborn girl in good health.

This clonotype was picked up one time. This CDR3 reads CASSRDGDRVSTEAFF. CDR3 DNA sequence: TGTGCCAGCAGCCGAGATGGGGACAGGGTTTCCACTGAAGCTTTCTTT. The V and J genes are TRBV4-2 and TRBJ1-1, with TRBD1 matching 9 bases. J gave up 4 bases and V 4 bases, and 10 bases lay outside the gene matches. The germline CDR1 and CDR2 sequences are LGHNA and YNFKEQ. The CDR3 consists of 16 residues.

The V gene is TRBV15, the J gene TRBJ2-4; TRBD1 matches at 8 bases. V lost 0 bases and J lost 1; bases outside the gene matches: 8. The germline V gene has CDR1 LNHNV and CDR2 YYDKDF (reference sequence). This CDR3 is built from 18 residues. CDR3 sequence reads: CATSRDMVQGAAKNIQYF. The CDR3 DNA is TGTGCCACCAGCAGAGATATGGTGCAGGGGGCTGCCAAAAACATTCAGTACTTC.

V is TRBV20-1 and J is TRBJ2-7; 10 nucleotides match TRBD1. Germline values: CDR1 DFQATT, CDR2 SNEGSKA (reference sequence). This CDR3 region has 14 residues. The trim removed 3 bases at V and 4 bases at J, leaving 6 bases unmatched. CDR3 sequence reads: CSARLDRGWYEQYF. In nucleotides, the CDR3 is TGCAGTGCTAGGCTGGACAGGGGGTGGTACGAGCAGTACTTC.

The chain is built from TRBV27 and TRBJ2-2; D not resolved. V lost 0 bases to trimming and J lost 1 base, with 3 bases between them. CDR1 MNHEY and CDR2 SMNVEV come from the germline V gene (reference sequence). The CDR3 runs to 14 residues. CDR3 residues: CASSLSQNTGELFF. CDR3 in DNA: TGTGCCAGCAGTTTATCACAGAACACCGGGGAGCTGTTTTTT.

As concerns this clonotype: Germline and junction disagree at one end, which may indicate a read error. The chain is built from TRBV6-5 and TRBJ2-3, with D perhaps given as TRBD1 or TRBD2 (5 bases each). Germline V gene sequence: CDR1 MNHEY, CDR2 SVGAGI. The CDR3 contains 15 residues. The CDR3, as DNA: TGTGCCAGCAGTCCAGGGTGGGACCGCACAGATACGCGGTATTTT. As protein: CASSPGWDRTDTRYF.

A few counts support this clonotype. The rearrangement links TRBV3-1 to TRBJ1-5, with 8 positions matching TRBD1. V was pared by 0 bases and J by 4 bases, with 8 bases of the junction left unmatched. There are 17 residues in the CDR3. Per germline, CDR1 LGHDT and CDR2 YNNKEL (reference sequence). CDR3 sequence reads: CASSQDVGTGPNQPQHF. The CDR3 region has the DNA TGTGCCAGCAGCCAAGATGTGGGGACAGGTCCTAATCAGCCCCAGCATTTT.

This clonotype was observed a handful of times. The J gene is TRBJ1-2, the V gene TRBV9, with D possibly TRBD1 on 6 matching bases. Trimming removed 3 bases from V and 6 bases from J, with 21 bases in between. CDR3 size: 16 residues. Germline CDR1 and CDR2: SGDLS and YYNGEE. CDR3 nucleotides: TGTGCCAGCAGCGACCGAATCTTACAGGGCCAGCATGGCTACACCTTC. This gives the protein CASSDRILQGQHGYTF.

The CDR3 sequence: CASSFLAGGSTGELFF. DNA of the CDR3: TGTGCCAGCAGTTTTTTAGCGGGAGGTTCCACCGGGGAGCTGTTTTTT. V gene TRBV12-3 or TRBV12-4 combines with J gene TRBJ2-2; 10 nucleotides match TRBD2. V shed 3 bases and J 4 bases; nucleotides not matched to a gene: 5. This CDR3 has 16 amino acids.

This rearrangement joins TRBV28 to TRBJ2-1; the match to TRBD2 covers 8 bases. J was trimmed by 10 bases and V by 5 bases; bases with no gene match: 13. Germline lookup yields CDR1 MDHEN and CDR2 SYDVKM. The CDR3 spans 15 residues. CDR3 in amino acids: CASSPTGLGPYEQFF. Here the CDR3 DNA reads TGTGCCAGCAGTCCGACGGGACTAGGGCCCTACGAGCAGTTCTTC.

This clonotype was counted only a few times. The rearrangement joins TRBV27 to TRBJ2-2; D might be TRBD2 (6 bases). Germline V gives CDR1 MNHEY, CDR2 SMNVEV (reference sequence). V was shortened by 1 base and J by 8 bases, with 17 bases between the two germline ends. This CDR3 region has 16 residues. CDR3 sequence (DNA): TGTGCCAGCAGTTTATTCGGCCTTTCACGGGGGGGGGAGCTGTTTTTT. This encodes CASSLFGLSRGGELFF.

V usage is TRBV14 and J usage is TRBJ2-3; 12 nucleotides match TRBD2. Germline CDR1 SGHDN, CDR2 FVKESK. There are 15 residues in the CDR3. Losses at the gene ends were 1 base for V and 8 bases for J; bases not matched to a gene: 4. DNA for the CDR3: TGTGCCAGCAGCCAAGTTCGACTAGCGGGAGTTACGCAGTATTTT. Encoded protein: CASSQVRLAGVTQYF.

This clonotype was seen a handful of times. This chain connects TRBV27 to TRBJ2-3; TRBD2 matches at 8 bases. CDR1 and CDR2 (germline): MNHEY, SMNVEV (reference sequence). The CDR3 runs 16 residues. V lost 6 bases and J lost 3; bases outside the gene matches: 11. The CDR3 protein is CASSPLGSGRTDTQYF. The CDR3 DNA reads as TGTGCCAGCAGCCCCCTGGGAAGCGGGAGAACAGATACGCAGTATTTT.

This chain connects TRBV12-3 or TRBV12-4 to TRBJ1-4; D not certain. There are 12 residues in the CDR3. Between the trimmed V and J ends, which lost 3 bases and 6 bases, there was a span of 5 bases. The CDR3 bases are TGTGCCAGCAGTTTGACGTATGAAAAACTGTTTTTT. Protein: CASSLTYEKLFF.

This chain joins TRBV7-8 and TRBJ2-3; 8 bases align to TRBD2. Germline CDR1 is SGHVS and CDR2 is FQNEAQ. V lost 3 bases, J lost 2 bases, and 10 bases stayed unmatched. There are 17 residues in the CDR3. The CDR3 bases are TGTGCCAGCAGCTTGGGGTCGGGAGGGGGGCTCACAGATACGCAGTATTTT. Amino acids: CASSLGSGGGLTDTQYF.

This chain links TRBV28 with TRBJ1-4, with a weak D call TRBD1 (5 bases). Germline CDR1 is MDHEN and CDR2 is SYDVKM. This CDR3 region has 15 residues. The germline V and J ends were trimmed by 1 base and 5 bases, with 11 bases remaining between them. As DNA, the CDR3 is TGTGCCAGCAGTTTATCAGCAGGGAGCAATGAAAAACTGTTTTTT. Its translation is CASSLSAGSNEKLFF.

This clonotype was observed once. The genes are TRBV20-1 and TRBJ2-1; D is perhaps TRBD1 (6 bases). The assigned J gene may be wrong: the sequence end matches TRBJ2-7 better. Germline V gives CDR1 DFQATT, CDR2 SNEGSKA (reference sequence). The CDR3 has 15 amino acids. The CDR3 is CSARGQAFSYNEQYF. The CDR3 nucleotides are TGCAGTGCTAGAGGACAGGCCTTCTCCTACAATGAGCAGTACTTC.

This clonotype has ten or more counts. CDR3 nucleotides: TGTGCCAGCAGAGGCCTAGCGGGCGGTTACAATGAGCAGTTCTTC. It specifies CASRGLAGGYNEQFF. This chain links TRBV12-3 or TRBV12-4 with TRBJ2-1; 8 bases align to TRBD2. Unmatched junction bases numbered 8, after V lost 6 bases and J lost 4 bases. The CDR3 has 15 amino acids.

V gene TRBV24-1 combines with J gene TRBJ2-3; D might be TRBD1 (6 bases). CDR1 is KGHDR, CDR2 SFDVKD, per germline. Trimming pared 4 bases from V and 1 base from J, leaving 11 bases between. CDR3 length: 15 residues. The CDR3 here is CATSETGTRTDTQYF. CDR3 nucleotide sequence: TGTGCCACCAGTGAAACCGGGACACGCACAGATACGCAGTATTTT.

This clonotype was seen only a few times. This chain links TRBV7-2 with TRBJ2-5; TRBD2 agrees at 9 bases. Germline V gene data show CDR1 as SGHTA and CDR2 as FQGNSA. V shed 2 bases and J 11 bases; nucleotides not matched to a gene: 12. This CDR3 is built from 15 residues. CDR3 loop: CASSLRLAGNNEQYF. The CDR3 region has the DNA TGTGCCAGCAGCTTAAGGCTAGCGGGGAACAATGAGCAGTACTTC.

Ten or more counts support this clonotype. The chain combines TRBV7-7 with TRBJ2-1; D might be TRBD1 (6 bases). The germline gives CDR1 SSHAT, CDR2 FNYEAQ (reference sequence). Trimming removed 5 bases from V and 0 bases from J, with 11 bases in between. There are 15 residues in the CDR3. CDR3 region: CASSQTGSSYNEQFF. CDR3 sequence (DNA): TGTGCCAGCAGCCAGACAGGTAGCTCCTACAATGAGCAGTTCTTC.

This clonotype turned up a few times. The chain links TRBV13 to TRBJ2-4; D might be TRBD1 (5 bases). This CDR3 comprises 16 residues. Germline V gene sequence: CDR1 PRHDT, CDR2 FYEKMQ (reference sequence). The germline V and J ends were trimmed by 5 bases and 5 bases, with 19 bases remaining between them. This CDR3 reads CASSRIGEGAQNIQYF. CDR3 bases: TGTGCCAGCAGCCGAATAGGGGAAGGGGCCCAAAACATTCAGTACTTC.

This chain joins TRBV9 and TRBJ2-1; D is perhaps TRBD1 (6 bases). This CDR3 spans 16 amino acids. V was cut by 0 bases and J by 3 bases, with 13 bases left in between. Germline CDR1 SGDLS, CDR2 YYNGEE. CDR3 protein: CASSVVGASRYNEQFF. For the CDR3, the DNA is TGTGCCAGCAGCGTAGTGGGGGCTAGCCGCTACAATGAGCAGTTCTTC.

The V and J genes are TRBV9 and TRBJ2-3; 16 nucleotides align to TRBD2. J gave up 3 bases and V 3 bases, and 7 bases lay outside the gene matches. CDR1 is SGDLS and CDR2 is YYNGEE in the germline V gene. The CDR3 length is 18 residues. DNA for the CDR3: TGTGCCAGCAGCGGTGACAGGGGACTAGCGGGAGGGACAGATACGCAGTATTTT. It translates to CASSGDRGLAGGTDTQYF.

This clonotype came up many times. This chain joins TRBV4-2 and TRBJ2-7; tentatively, D is TRBD2 (6 bases). The CDR3 is 14 residues long. The germline gives CDR1 LGHNA, CDR2 YNFKEQ. The germline V and J ends were trimmed by 0 bases and 4 bases, with 10 bases remaining between them. DNA for the CDR3: TGTGCCAGCAGCCAAGAGCGGGATTTTTACGAGCAGTACTTC. Amino acids: CASSQERDFYEQYF.